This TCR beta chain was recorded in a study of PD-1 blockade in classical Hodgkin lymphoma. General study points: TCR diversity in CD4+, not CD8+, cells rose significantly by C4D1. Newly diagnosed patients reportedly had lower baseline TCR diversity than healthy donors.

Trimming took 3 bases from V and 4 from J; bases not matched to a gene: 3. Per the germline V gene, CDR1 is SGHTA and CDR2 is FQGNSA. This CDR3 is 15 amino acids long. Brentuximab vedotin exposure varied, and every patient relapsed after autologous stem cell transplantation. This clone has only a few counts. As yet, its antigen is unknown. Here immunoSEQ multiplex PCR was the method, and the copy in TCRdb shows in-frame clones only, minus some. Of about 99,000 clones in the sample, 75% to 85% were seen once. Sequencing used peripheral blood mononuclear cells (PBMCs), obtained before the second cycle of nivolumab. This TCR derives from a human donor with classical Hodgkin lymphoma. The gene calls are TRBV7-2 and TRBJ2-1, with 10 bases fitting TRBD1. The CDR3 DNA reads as TGTGCCAGCAGCTTGGGACAGGGGTTGTACAATGAGCAGTTCTTC. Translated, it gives CASSLGQGLYNEQFF.